This TCR beta chain was found in a study of OX40 agonist ivuxolimab in advanced cancers. As for the study more broadly: The costimulatory receptor OX40 (CD134) was targeted by ivuxolimab, a fully human IgG2 agonistic monoclonal antibody. Intravenous ivuxolimab was administered to patients every 2 weeks at six dose levels: 0.01, 0.1, 0.3, 1.5, 3 and 10 mg/kg. Of the approximately 53 patients in dose escalation, some 19 had hepatocellular carcinoma, approximately 15 had melanoma, 9 had renal cell carcinoma and 9 had head and neck cancer. The dose-escalation cohort was 82.7% male with a mean age of approximately 60 years, ranging from 23 to 79. Patients were allowed to have had prior anti-PD-1, anti-PD-L1 or anti-CTLA-4 therapy, and around 43% of the dose-escalation patients had been treated with checkpoint inhibitors. Partial responses were achieved by three dose-escalation patients, of whom one had hepatocellular carcinoma and two had cutaneous melanoma. Peripheral TCRbeta sequencing was intended to test whether TCR sequence diversity was altered and clonal T-cell expansion was caused by ivuxolimab. The paper covers the monotherapy dose-escalation part of the phase I ivuxolimab trial, which included N of about 50 patients.

The trial excluded patients who had a history of autoimmune disease or were on systemic immunosuppression. Peripheral blood for TCR sequencing was drawn from every dose cohort at baseline, at cycle 4 day 1 and at cycle 7 day 1. Samples came from an open-label, multicenter, first-in-human phase I dose-escalation trial of ivuxolimab. Adults with locally advanced or metastatic melanoma, renal cell, hepatocellular, or head and neck squamous cell carcinoma were enrolled in the trial. CD4+ and CD8+ T cells were sorted separately from peripheral blood before TCR sequencing. Overall study results and their limits: At doses from 0.1 to 3.0 mg/kg, clonal expansion was seen in both CD4+ and CD8+ blood T cells between baseline and week 6. Low levels of normalized T-cell clonal expansion were also seen in some patients who did not respond. Which antigens the clonally expanded peripheral T cells were specific for was not determined. After ivuxolimab, more expanded clones were found on average in CD8+ T cells than in CD4+ T cells. In the 0.1-3.0 mg/kg groups, partial responders were among the patients with the lowest normalized peripheral clonal expansion, particularly in CD8+ T cells.

V is trimmed back by 4 bases and J by 8 bases, and the junction contains 21 bases that no gene match accounts for. The CDR3 runs 19 residues from the cysteine to the phenylalanine. Left in the record is the CDR3 DNA by itself, 57 bases read in frame from the first base. The germline V gene sets CDR1 to SGHDT and CDR2 to YYEEEE. Regarding this clone: Its antigen is still unknown. Per-base quality was not reported, and no clone a single base away is much larger than it.

To sequence the TCRbeta CDR3 region, genomic DNA was isolated from the sorted cells. The immunoSEQ Assay was used for sequencing of TCRbeta CDR3 regions. The immuneACCESS repertoire file appears here via TCRdb, limited to in-frame rearrangements. These files lack a portion of the clones; in checked studies, under half of the deficit traces to unresolved V genes, and the cause of the others is not known. This sample gives about 76,000 clones in total; over 75% of them show up just once. The ten largest clones take up approximately 0.57% of the sample. This receptor was taken from an adult with an advanced solid tumor such as melanoma, head and neck, liver or kidney cancer. The sample in question was CD4+ or CD8+ T cells sorted from blood, obtained in a trial of the OX40 agonist ivuxolimab. The rearrangement combines TRBV5-6 with TRBJ2-1, with 10 middle bases fitting TRBD2. CDR3 reads: CASSPPAPAGGWERDEQFF. The sequenced DNA is TGTGCCAGCAGCCCCCCGGCCCCAGCGGGGGGGTGGGAACGGGATGAGCAGTTCTTC.